This entry concerns a single T cell receptor beta chain. The sample comes from a study of tumor and adjacent non-tumor tissue in lung cancer. RNA was extracted from bulk tissue without any cell sorting. The normal lung tissue was taken more than 3 cm from the tumor edge. Germline loops: CDR1 SQVTM, CDR2 ANQGSEA. The CDR3 is 13 residues long. A modified ARM-PCR protocol with three rounds of nested PCR amplified TCRbeta. TCRdb fed the multiplex PCR reads into MiXCR, producing one record per CDR3 protein. The sample records roughly 67,000 distinct CDR3 sequences, 76% being singletons. V and J are TRBV29-1 and TRBJ2-7; the D gene is possibly TRBD1 (8 bases). The sample was distant non-tumor lung tissue. This clonotype was sampled from a man in his 60s with non-small cell lung cancer. The CDR3 reads CSVLQGGGYEQYF. CDR3 DNA: TGCAGTGTCTTACAGGGGGGGGGATACGAGCAGTACTTC.